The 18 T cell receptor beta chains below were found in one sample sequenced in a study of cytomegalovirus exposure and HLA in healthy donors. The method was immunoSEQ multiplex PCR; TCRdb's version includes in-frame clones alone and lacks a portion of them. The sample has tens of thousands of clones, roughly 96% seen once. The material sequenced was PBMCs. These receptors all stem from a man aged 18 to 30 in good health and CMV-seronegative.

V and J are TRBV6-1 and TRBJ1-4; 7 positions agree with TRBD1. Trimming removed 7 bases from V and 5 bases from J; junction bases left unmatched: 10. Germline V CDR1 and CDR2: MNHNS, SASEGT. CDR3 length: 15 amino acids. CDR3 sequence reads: CASTDTGEPNEKLFF. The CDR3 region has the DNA TGTGCCAGCACCGATACAGGGGAGCCCAATGAAAAACTGTTTTTT.

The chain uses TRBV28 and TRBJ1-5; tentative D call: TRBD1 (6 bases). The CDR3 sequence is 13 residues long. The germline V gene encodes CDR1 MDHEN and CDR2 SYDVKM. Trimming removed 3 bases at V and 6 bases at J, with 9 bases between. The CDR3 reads CASSFEGVQPQHF. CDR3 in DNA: TGTGCCAGCAGTTTCGAGGGGGTTCAGCCCCAGCATTTT.

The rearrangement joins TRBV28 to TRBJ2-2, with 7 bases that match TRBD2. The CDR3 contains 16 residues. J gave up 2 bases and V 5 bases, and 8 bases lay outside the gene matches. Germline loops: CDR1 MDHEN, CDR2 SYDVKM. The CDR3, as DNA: TGTGCCAGCAGTCCTCTAGCGGACCGAAACACCGGGGAGCTGTTTTTT. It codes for CASSPLADRNTGELFF.

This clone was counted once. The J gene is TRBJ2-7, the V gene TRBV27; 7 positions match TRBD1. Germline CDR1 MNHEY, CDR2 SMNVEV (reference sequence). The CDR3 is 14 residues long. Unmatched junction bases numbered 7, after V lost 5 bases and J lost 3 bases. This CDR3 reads CASSPLDRYYEQYV. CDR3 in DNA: TGTGCCAGCAGTCCTTTGGACAGGTACTACGAGCAGTACGTC.

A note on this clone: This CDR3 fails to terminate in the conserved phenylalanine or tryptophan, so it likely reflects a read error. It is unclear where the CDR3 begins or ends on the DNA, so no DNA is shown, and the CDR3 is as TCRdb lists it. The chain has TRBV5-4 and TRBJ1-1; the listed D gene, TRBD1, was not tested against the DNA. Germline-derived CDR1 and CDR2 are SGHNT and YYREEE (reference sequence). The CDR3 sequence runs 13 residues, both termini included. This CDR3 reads CASSLGRQTASDL.

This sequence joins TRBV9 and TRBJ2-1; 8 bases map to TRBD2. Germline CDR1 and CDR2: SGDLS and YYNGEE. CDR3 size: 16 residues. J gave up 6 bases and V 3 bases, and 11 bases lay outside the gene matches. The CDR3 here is CASSGKQREKSNEQFF. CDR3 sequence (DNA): TGTGCCAGCAGCGGAAAACAGCGGGAGAAGTCCAATGAGCAGTTCTTC.

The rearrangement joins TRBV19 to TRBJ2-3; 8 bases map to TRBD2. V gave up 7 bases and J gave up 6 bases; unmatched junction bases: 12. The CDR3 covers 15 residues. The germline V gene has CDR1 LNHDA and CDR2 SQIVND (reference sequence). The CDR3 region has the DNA TGTGCCAGTACATCCGGGACTAGGGGGTATGATACGCAGTATTTT. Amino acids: CASTSGTRGYDTQYF. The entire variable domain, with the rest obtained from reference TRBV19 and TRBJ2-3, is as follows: DGGITQSPKYLFRKEGQNVTLSCEQNLNHDAMYWYRQDPGQGLRLIYYSQIVNDFQKGDIAEGYSVSREKKESFPLTVTSAQKNPTAFYLCASTSGTRGYDTQYFGPGTRLTVL.

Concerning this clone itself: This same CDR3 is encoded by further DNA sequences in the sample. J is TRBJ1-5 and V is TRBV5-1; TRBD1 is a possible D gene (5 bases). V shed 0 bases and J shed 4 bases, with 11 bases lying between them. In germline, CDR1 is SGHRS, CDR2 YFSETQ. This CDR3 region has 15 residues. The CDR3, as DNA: TGCGCCAGCAGCTTGGAGGGGCGCGGTAATCAGCCCCAGCATTTT. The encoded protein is CASSLEGRGNQPQHF.

The chain's CDR3 is CASSPGTGEFYGYTF. The CDR3 nucleotides are TGTGCCAGCAGCCCTGGGACAGGGGAATTCTATGGCTACACCTTC. The chain links TRBV11-2 to TRBJ1-2; 10 bases line up with TRBD1. CDR1 SGHAT and CDR2 FQNNGV come from the germline V gene. Unmatched junction bases numbered 7, after V lost 5 bases and J lost 4 bases. CDR3 size: 15 residues. Combining the CDR3 with reference TRBV11-2 and TRBJ1-2 gives the whole variable domain EAGVAQSPRYKIIEKRQSVAFWCNPISGHATLYWYQQILGQGPKLLIQFQNNGVVDDSQLPKDRFSAERLKGVDSTLKIQPAKLEDSAVYLCASSPGTGEFYGYTFGSGTRLTVV.

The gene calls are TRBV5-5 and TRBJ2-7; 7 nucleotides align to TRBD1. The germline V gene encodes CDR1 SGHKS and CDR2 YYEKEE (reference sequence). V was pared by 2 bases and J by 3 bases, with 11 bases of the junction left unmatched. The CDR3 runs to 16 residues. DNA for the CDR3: TGTGCCAGCAGCTTAGAAACCGGGACAGCGAACTACGAGCAGTACGTC. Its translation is CASSLETGTANYEQYV.

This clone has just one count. Here the CDR3 DNA reads TGTGCCAGCAAGCATCGGGTGAGGACTAGCGGGGGACCGGACGAGCAGTACTTC. Protein product: CASKHRVRTSGGPDEQYF. The rearrangement joins TRBV21-1 to TRBJ2-7; the DNA was not compared with TRBD2, the D call given in the table. TRBV21-1 corresponds to a pseudogene. CDR3 length: 18 residues.

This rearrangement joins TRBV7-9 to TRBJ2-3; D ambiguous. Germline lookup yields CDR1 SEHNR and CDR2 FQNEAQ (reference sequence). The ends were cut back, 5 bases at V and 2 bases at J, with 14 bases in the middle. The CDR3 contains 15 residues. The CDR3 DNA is TGTGCCAGCAGCCTCCCCGGAGACCCCACAGATACGCAGTATTTT. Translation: CASSLPGDPTDTQYF.

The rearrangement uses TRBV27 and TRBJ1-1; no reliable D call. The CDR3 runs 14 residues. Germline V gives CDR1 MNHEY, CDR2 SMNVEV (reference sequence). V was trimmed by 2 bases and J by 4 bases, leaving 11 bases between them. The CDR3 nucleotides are TGTGCCAGCAGTTTAGCCATAGGGAGCACTGAAGCTTTCTTT. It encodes CASSLAIGSTEAFF.

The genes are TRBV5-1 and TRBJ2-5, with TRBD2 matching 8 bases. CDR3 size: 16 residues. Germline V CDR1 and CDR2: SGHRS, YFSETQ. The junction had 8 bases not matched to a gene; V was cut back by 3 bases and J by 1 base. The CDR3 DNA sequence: TGCGCCAGCAGCTCGAAATTAGCGGGAACCCAAGAGACCCAGTACTTC. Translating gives CASSSKLAGTQETQYF.

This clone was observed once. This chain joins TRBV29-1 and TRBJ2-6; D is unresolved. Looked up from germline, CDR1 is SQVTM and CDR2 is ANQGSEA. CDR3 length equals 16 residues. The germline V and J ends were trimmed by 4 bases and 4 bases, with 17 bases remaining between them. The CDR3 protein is CSVVGPQAEGANVLTF. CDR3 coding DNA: TGCAGCGTTGTAGGCCCTCAGGCTGAGGGGGCCAACGTCCTGACTTTC. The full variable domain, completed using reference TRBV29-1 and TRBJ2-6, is SAVISQKPSRDICQRGTSLTIQCQVDSQVTMMFWYRQQPGQSLTLIATANQGSEATYESGFVIDKFPISRPNLTFSTLTVSNMSPEDSSIYLCSVVGPQAEGANVLTFGAGSRLTVL.

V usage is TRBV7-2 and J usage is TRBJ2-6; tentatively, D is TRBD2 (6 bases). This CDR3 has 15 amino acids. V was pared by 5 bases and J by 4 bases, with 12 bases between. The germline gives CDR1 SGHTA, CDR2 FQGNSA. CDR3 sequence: CASSPGGSGANVLTF. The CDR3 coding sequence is TGTGCCAGCAGCCCTGGGGGGTCGGGGGCCAACGTCCTGACTTTC.

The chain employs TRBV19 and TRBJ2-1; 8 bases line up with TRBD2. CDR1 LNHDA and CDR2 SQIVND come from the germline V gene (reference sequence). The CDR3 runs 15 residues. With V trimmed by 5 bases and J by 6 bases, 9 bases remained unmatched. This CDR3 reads CASSPGLARGNEQFF. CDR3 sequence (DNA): TGTGCCAGTAGTCCCGGACTAGCTCGCGGCAATGAGCAGTTCTTC. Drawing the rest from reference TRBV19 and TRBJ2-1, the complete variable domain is DGGITQSPKYLFRKEGQNVTLSCEQNLNHDAMYWYRQDPGQGLRLIYYSQIVNDFQKGDIAEGYSVSREKKESFPLTVTSAQKNPTAFYLCASSPGLARGNEQFFGPGTRLTVL.

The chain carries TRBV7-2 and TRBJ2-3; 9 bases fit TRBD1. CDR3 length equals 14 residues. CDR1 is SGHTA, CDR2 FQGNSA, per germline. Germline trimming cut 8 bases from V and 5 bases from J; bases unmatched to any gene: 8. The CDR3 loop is CASGRTGGGDTQYF. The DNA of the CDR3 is TGTGCCAGCGGCCGCACAGGGGGCGGAGATACGCAGTATTTT.